Each of the 10 T cell receptor beta chains below was sequenced from the same sample in a study of OX40 agonist ivuxolimab in advanced cancers. Clones were sequenced by immunoSEQ multiplex PCR, and TCRdb holds only the in-frame ones, with some missing. The top ten hold about 1.9% of the sample, which has fewer than 85,000 clones, about 86% seen once. The sample consisted of CD4+ or CD8+ T cells sorted from blood, taken in a trial of the OX40 agonist ivuxolimab. Receptor source: an adult with an advanced solid tumor such as melanoma, head and neck, liver or kidney cancer.

This clone came up a few times. The genes are TRBV6-1 and TRBJ2-3; D may correspond to TRBD1 or TRBD2 (5 bases each). Germline V gene data show CDR1 as MNHNS and CDR2 as SASEGT. V lost 3 bases to trimming and J lost 7 bases, with 8 bases between them. There are 12 residues in the CDR3. CDR3 nucleotides: TGTGCCAGCAGTGATGGGGGAAATACGCAGTATTTT. Protein sequence: CASSDGGNTQYF.

The chain joins TRBV11-3 to TRBJ2-2; D not certain. This CDR3 has 15 residues. Germline CDR1 is SGHNT and CDR2 is YENEEA. Trimming took off 3 bases at V and 1 base at J, with 9 bases between the two ends. This chain's CDR3 is CASSFGHRNTGELFF. The CDR3 DNA reads TGTGCCAGCAGCTTTGGTCACCGGAACACCGGGGAGCTGTTTTTT. Complete variable domain (other parts from reference TRBV11-3 and TRBJ2-2): EAGVVQSPRYKIIEKKQPVAFWCNPISGHNTLYWYLQNLGQGPELLIRYENEEAVDDSQLPKDRFSAERLKGVDSTLKIQPAELGDSAVYLCASSFGHRNTGELFFGEGSRLTVL.

This clone occurred once. One junction end disagrees with the germline gene, perhaps due to a read error. V and J are TRBV5-1 and TRBJ2-5, with TRBD1 matching over 7 bases. The CDR3 sequence is 13 residues long. CDR1 is SGHRS, CDR2 YFSETQ, per germline. The CDR3 sequence: CASSLELDRAADF. CDR3 sequence (DNA): TGCGCCAGCAGCTTGGAGCTAGACAGGGCTGCCGACTTC.

V is TRBV4-2 and J is TRBJ1-6; 8 bases fit TRBD1. This CDR3 is 14 amino acids long. Per germline, CDR1 LGHNA and CDR2 YNFKEQ. V shed 4 bases and J 10 bases; nucleotides not matched to a gene: 6. CDR3 DNA: TGTGCCAGCAGCCTTACCGGACAGGGATCACCCCTCCACTTT. Its protein is CASSLTGQGSPLHF.

The chain is built from TRBV7-2 and TRBJ2-1; 10 nucleotides line up with TRBD2. Trimming at V came to 5 bases and at J to 3 bases, leaving 13 bases not matched to a gene. Looked up from germline, CDR1 is SGHTA and CDR2 is FQGNSA. This CDR3 is built from 18 residues. CDR3 nucleotide sequence: TGTGCCAGCAGCCCCCCCGGGGTAGCGGGGGGAAACTACAATGAGCAGTTCTTC. This sequence encodes CASSPPGVAGGNYNEQFF.

This chain connects TRBV12-5 to TRBJ1-1; D is possibly TRBD1 (6 bases). The germline CDR1 and CDR2 sequences are LGHNT and FRNRAP. V was trimmed by 3 bases and J by 8 bases, leaving 7 bases between them. This CDR3 region has 11 residues. The CDR3 DNA follows: TGTGCTAGTGGTTTACAGGGAGAAGCTTTCTTT. Its protein product is CASGLQGEAFF.

In DNA form, the CDR3 reads TGTGCCAGCAAGTCGGGACTCCCTCCTGACGAGCAGTACTTC. This translates into CASKSGLPPDEQYF. This chain joins TRBV28 and TRBJ2-7; possibly TRBD2 for D (6 bases). CDR3 length equals 14 residues. Germline V gene sequence: CDR1 MDHEN, CDR2 SYDVKM. Trimming cost V 7 bases and J 5 bases, with 18 bases left between them.

The J gene is TRBJ2-3, the V gene TRBV9; 8 bases are shared with TRBD2. The V gene end was trimmed by 0 bases and the J gene end by 5 bases; junction bases not matched to a gene: 8. The CDR3 consists of 16 residues. Germline assignment: CDR1 SGDLS and CDR2 YYNGEE. CDR3 in amino acids: CASSVAPGGEQDTQYF. CDR3 coding DNA: TGTGCCAGCAGCGTAGCCCCGGGGGGGGAACAAGATACGCAGTATTTT.

The rearrangement joins TRBV7-9 to TRBJ2-7, with D tentatively TRBD1 or TRBD2 (5 bases each). The germline V gene encodes CDR1 SEHNR and CDR2 FQNEAQ (reference sequence). Trimming took off 7 bases at V and 2 bases at J, with 21 bases between the two ends. The CDR3 consists of 16 residues. The CDR3 is CASTQPGEGNPYEQYF. The CDR3 coding sequence is TGTGCCAGCACCCAACCAGGAGAGGGGAACCCCTACGAGCAGTACTTC.

The CDR3 loop is CAWRSTGTSELNEQFF. The CDR3, as DNA: TGTGCCTGGAGGTCGACCGGGACTAGCGAGCTCAATGAGCAGTTCTTC. This rearrangement joins TRBV30 to TRBJ2-1, with 10 bases fitting TRBD2. This CDR3 region has 16 residues. Germline values: CDR1 GTSNPN, CDR2 SVGIG (reference sequence). V was clipped by 3 bases and J by 6 bases; unmatched bases: 11.